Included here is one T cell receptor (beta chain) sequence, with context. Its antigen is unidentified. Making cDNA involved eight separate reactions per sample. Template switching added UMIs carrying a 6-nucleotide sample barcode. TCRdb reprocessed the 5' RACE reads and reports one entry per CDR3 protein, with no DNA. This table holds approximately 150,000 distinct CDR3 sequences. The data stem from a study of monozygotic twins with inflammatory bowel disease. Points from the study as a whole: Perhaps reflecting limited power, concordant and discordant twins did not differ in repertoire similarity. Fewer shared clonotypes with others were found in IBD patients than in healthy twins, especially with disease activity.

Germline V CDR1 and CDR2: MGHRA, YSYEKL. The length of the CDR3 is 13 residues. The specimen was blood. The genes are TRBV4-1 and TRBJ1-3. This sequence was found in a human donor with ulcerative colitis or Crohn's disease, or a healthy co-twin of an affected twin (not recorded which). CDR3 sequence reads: CASSSAFGNTIYF.